Listed below are T cell receptor beta chains from one sample, sequenced in a study of T cells in localized non-small cell lung cancer. This table comes from immunoSEQ multiplex PCR, and its TCRdb copy is limited to in-frame clones, with some not included. The data contain some 2,200 clones, approximately 24% of them singletons. The source material was lung tumor tissue, sampled before any cancer treatment. All receptors come from a woman aged 35 to 69 with stage III squamous cell lung carcinoma. Each CDR3 is given with its conserved first and last residue. Fields, in order: V gene, J gene, clone size, D gene, CDR3 protein, CDR3 DNA. A D gene is named only where the DNA matches it firmly. Some rows have no size entry. The others give once, few or many, or a class for an expanded clone.

TRBV4-1	TRBJ1-2	few	TRBD1	CASSHSGTGEAYGYTF	TGCGCCAGCAGCCACTCCGGGACAGGGGAGGCCTATGGCTACACCTTC
TRBV7-2	TRBJ1-5	.	.	CASSFWGNQPQHF	TGTGCCAGCAGCTTCTGGGGCAATCAGCCCCAGCATTTT
TRBV30	TRBJ2-4	once	.	CAWSVLVGGPLAKNIQYF	TGTGCCTGGAGTGTACTTGTCGGGGGGCCTTTAGCCAAAAACATTCAGTACTTC
TRBV10-3	TRBJ2-5	few	TRBD2	CAISESPAGGETQYF	TGTGCCATCAGTGAGTCCCCGGCGGGAGGCGAGACCCAGTACTTC
TRBV9	TRBJ2-2	medium-sized	TRBD1	CASRPTGGWTGELFF	TGTGCCAGCAGACCAACAGGGGGTTGGACCGGGGAGCTGTTTTTT
TRBV30	TRBJ2-3	.	TRBD2	CAWSPLAGGPRTQYF	TGTGCCTGGAGTCCCTTAGCGGGGGGGCCTCGTACGCAGTATTTT
TRBV6-8	TRBJ2-1	medium-sized	TRBD1	CASSDRGVEQFF	TGTGCCAGCAGTGACAGGGGGGTTGAGCAGTTCTTC
TRBV11-3	TRBJ1-5	few	.	CASSLEGSAQPQHF	TGTGCCAGCAGCTTGGAGGGATCGGCTCAGCCCCAGCATTTT
TRBV12-5	TRBJ1-1	.	.	CASGLVQMNTEAFF	TGTGCTAGTGGTTTGGTACAAATGAACACTGAAGCTTTCTTT
TRBV11-3	TRBJ1-1	few	.	CASVIPGPNTEAFF	TGTGCCAGCGTTATCCCGGGGCCAAACACTGAAGCTTTCTTT
TRBV11-3	TRBJ2-3	.	.	CASSLETFIADTQYF	TGTGCCAGCAGCTTGGAGACCTTTATTGCAGATACGCAGTATTTT
TRBV11-3	TRBJ2-3	few	.	CASSLNPNRGSTDTQYF	TGTGCCAGCAGTCTGAACCCCAACCGGGGTAGCACAGATACGCAGTATTTT
TRBV11-3	TRBJ2-2	.	TRBD1	CASSLGTGGGTGELFF	TGTGCCAGCAGCTTGGGGACAGGGGGAGGCACCGGGGAGCTGTTTTTT
TRBV30	TRBJ1-1	.	.	CAWRDYAEAFF	TGTGCCTGGCGGGACTATGCTGAAGCTTTCTTT
TRBV15	TRBJ1-6	few	.	CATSRTRQAGSPLHF	TGTGCCACCAGCAGAACCCGACAGGCTGGTTCACCCCTCCACTTT
TRBV25-1	TRBJ2-2	.	.	CASSEFGGGTGELFF	TGTGCCAGCAGTGAATTTGGGGGCGGTACCGGGGAGCTGTTTTTT
TRBV29-1	TRBJ2-1	.	TRBD2	CSGSPLAVANEQFF	TGCAGCGGAAGCCCCCTAGCGGTAGCCAATGAGCAGTTCTTC
TRBV11-3	TRBJ2-7	.	.	CASSWQGGSYEQYF	TGTGCCAGCAGCTGGCAGGGAGGCTCCTACGAGCAGTACTTC
TRBV19	TRBJ1-5	.	.	CASSNYGGGNQPQHF	TGTGCCAGTAGTAATTACGGGGGCGGCAATCAGCCCCAGCATTTT
TRBV9	TRBJ1-5	few	.	CASSGPGNQPQHF	TGTGCCAGCAGCGGGCCGGGCAATCAGCCCCAGCATTTT
TRBV18	TRBJ1-5	.	.	CASSRGGASYSNQPQHF	TGTGCCAGCTCCCGGGGGGGGGCCTCATATAGCAATCAGCCCCAGCATTTT
TRBV19	TRBJ2-2	few	.	CASSAALGNTGELFF	TGTGCCAGTAGTGCAGCCTTGGGTAACACCGGGGAGCTGTTTTTT
TRBV9	TRBJ2-4	few	TRBD1	CASSWTGENIQYF	TGTGCCAGCTCGTGGACAGGGGAAAACATTCAGTACTTC
TRBV7-4	TRBJ1-2	.	.	CASSPIRGYGYTF	TGTGCCAGCAGCCCGATAAGAGGCTATGGCTACACCTTC
TRBV10-2	TRBJ2-7	.	.	CASSGASYEQYF	TGCGCCAGCAGTGGGGCCTCCTACGAGCAGTACTTC
TRBV29-1	TRBJ1-1	.	.	CSVEDGLNTEAFF	TGCAGCGTTGAAGATGGGTTGAACACTGAAGCTTTCTTT
TRBV11-3	TRBJ2-5	few	.	CASSYMGRPETQYF	TGTGCCAGCAGCTACATGGGGCGTCCGGAGACCCAGTACTTC
TRBV19	TRBJ2-3	few	.	CASEPPGHSSTDTQYF	TGTGCCAGCGAACCTCCGGGACACTCAAGCACAGATACGCAGTATTTT
TRBV12-5	TRBJ1-2	few	.	CASTQGRLGYTF	TGTGCCAGCACCCAGGGGCGTTTAGGCTACACCTTC
TRBV14	TRBJ1-1	few	.	CASSQGGSGAEAFF	TGTGCCAGCAGCCAAGGGGGGTCGGGAGCTGAAGCTTTCTTT
TRBV2	TRBJ2-3	medium-sized	TRBD2	CASRGGGAFTDTQYF	TGTGCCAGCAGGGGCGGGGGGGCTTTCACAGATACGCAGTATTTT
TRBV15	TRBJ1-6	.	.	CATSTEDTSYNSPLHF	TGTGCCACCAGCACCGAGGACACCTCCTATAATTCACCCCTCCACTTT
TRBV30	TRBJ2-1	few	.	CAWSDPPHNEQFF	TGTGCCTGGAGTGACCCCCCGCACAATGAGCAGTTCTTC
TRBV5-1	TRBJ1-3	.	.	CASSLAGWGNTIYF	TGCGCCAGCAGCTTGGCAGGGTGGGGAAACACCATATATTTT
TRBV7-2	TRBJ1-1	.	.	CASSLVAPEEAFF	TGTGCCAGCAGCTTAGTCGCACCAGAAGAAGCTTTCTTT
TRBV9	TRBJ1-6	.	.	CASSVTPYNSPLHF	TGTGCCAGCAGCGTGACTCCCTATAATTCACCCCTCCACTTT
TRBV19	TRBJ1-1	.	.	CASNGGILNTEAFF	TGTGCCAGTAACGGCGGTATCCTGAACACTGAAGCTTTCTTT
TRBV6-8	TRBJ2-6	.	.	CAIRGGGPSGANVLTF	TGTGCCATCAGAGGCGGTGGACCCTCTGGGGCCAACGTCCTGACTTTC
TRBV6-1	TRBJ1-5	medium-sized	.	CASSEVWSTLGQPQHF	TGTGCCAGCAGTGAAGTATGGTCCACCCTGGGTCAGCCCCAGCATTTT
TRBV29-1	TRBJ1-2	.	.	CSVEVRGADYGYTF	TGCAGCGTTGAAGTACGGGGGGCAGACTATGGCTACACCTTC